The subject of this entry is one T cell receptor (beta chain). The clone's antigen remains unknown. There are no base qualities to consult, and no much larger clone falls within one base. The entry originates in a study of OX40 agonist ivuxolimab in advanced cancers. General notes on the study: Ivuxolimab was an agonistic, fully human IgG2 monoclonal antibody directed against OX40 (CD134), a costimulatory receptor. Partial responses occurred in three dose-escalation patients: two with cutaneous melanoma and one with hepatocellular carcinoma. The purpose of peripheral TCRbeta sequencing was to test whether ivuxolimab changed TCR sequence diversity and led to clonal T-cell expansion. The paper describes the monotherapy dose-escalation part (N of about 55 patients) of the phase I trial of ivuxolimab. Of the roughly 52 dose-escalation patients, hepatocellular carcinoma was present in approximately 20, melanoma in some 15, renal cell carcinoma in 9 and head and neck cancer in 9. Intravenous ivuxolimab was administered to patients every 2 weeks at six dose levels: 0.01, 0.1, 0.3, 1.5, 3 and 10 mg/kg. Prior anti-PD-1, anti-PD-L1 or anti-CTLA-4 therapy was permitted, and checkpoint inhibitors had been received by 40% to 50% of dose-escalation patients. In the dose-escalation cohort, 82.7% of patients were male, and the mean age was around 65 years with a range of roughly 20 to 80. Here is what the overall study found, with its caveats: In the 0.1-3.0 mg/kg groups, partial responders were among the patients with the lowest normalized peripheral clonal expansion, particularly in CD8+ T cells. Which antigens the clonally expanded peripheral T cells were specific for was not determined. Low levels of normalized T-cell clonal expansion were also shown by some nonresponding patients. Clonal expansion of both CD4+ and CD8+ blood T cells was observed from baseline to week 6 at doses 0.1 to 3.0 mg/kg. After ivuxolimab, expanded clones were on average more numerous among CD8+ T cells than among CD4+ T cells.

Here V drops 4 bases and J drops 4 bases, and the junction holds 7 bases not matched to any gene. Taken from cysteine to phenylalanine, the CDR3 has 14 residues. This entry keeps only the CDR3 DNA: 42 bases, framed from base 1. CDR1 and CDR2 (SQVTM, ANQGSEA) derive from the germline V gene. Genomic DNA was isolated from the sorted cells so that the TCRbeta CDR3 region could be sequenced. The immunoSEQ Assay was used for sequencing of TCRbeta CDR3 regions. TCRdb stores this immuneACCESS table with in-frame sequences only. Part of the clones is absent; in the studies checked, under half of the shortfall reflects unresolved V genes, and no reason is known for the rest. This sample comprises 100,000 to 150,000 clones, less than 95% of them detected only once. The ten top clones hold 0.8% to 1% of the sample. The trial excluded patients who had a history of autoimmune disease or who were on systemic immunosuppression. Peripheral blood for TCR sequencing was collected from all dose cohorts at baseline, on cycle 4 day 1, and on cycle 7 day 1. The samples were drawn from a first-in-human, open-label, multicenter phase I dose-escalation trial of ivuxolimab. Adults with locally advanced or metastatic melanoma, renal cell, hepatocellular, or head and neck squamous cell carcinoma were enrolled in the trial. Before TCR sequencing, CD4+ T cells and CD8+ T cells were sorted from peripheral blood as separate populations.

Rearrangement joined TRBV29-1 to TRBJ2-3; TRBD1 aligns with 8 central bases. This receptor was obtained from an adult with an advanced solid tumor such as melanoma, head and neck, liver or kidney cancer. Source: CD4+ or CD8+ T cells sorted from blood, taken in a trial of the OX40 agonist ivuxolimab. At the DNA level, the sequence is TGCAGCGTTGTAAGGACAGGGTTCTCAGATACGCAGTATTTT. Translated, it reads CSVVRTGFSDTQYF.